The sequence of this T cell receptor (beta chain) was determined in a study of Ad26.COV2.S vaccination and SARS-CoV-2 variants. This clone was detected only once. Its antigen is undetermined. Indicated treatment: around 19 received Ad26.COV2.S at low or high dose, single or two shots; about five received placebo; per-sample allocation not given. Samples were taken on day 63 after the first vaccine or placebo injection. The CDR3 covers 16 residues. V was cut by 7 bases and J by 7 bases, with 22 bases left in between. Germline CDR1 reads MDHEN; CDR2 reads SYDVKM. The table came from immunoSEQ multiplex PCR; TCRdb's copy has only in-frame clones and leaves some out. The repertoire holds 400,000 to 450,000 clones, with 90% as singletons. Broader study findings: Vaccine and placebo recipients had comparable breadth of non-spike TCRs.

This sample comprised peripheral blood, obtained in a trial of Ad26.COV2.S vaccine versus placebo. The sequence came from a person aged 18-65 years who received the Ad26.COV2.S COVID-19 vaccine or a placebo. This chain links TRBV28 with TRBJ1-4; a possible D gene is TRBD1 (6 bases). Here the CDR3 DNA reads TGTGCCAGCAATACCTTCCGGGACACAGTCGGTGAAAAACTGTTTTTT. It specifies CASNTFRDTVGEKLFF.